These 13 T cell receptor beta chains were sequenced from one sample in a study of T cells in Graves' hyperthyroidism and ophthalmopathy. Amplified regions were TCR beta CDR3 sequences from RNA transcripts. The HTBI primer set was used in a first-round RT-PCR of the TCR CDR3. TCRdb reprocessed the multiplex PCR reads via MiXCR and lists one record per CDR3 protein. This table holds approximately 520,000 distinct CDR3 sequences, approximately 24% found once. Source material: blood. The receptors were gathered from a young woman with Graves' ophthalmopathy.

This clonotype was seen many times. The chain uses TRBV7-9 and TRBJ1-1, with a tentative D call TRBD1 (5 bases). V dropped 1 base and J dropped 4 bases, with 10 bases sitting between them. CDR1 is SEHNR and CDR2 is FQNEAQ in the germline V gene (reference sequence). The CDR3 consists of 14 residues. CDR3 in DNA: TGTGCCAGCAGCTTAGGATCTGGGGCCACTGAAGCTTTCTTT. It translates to CASSLGSGATEAFF.

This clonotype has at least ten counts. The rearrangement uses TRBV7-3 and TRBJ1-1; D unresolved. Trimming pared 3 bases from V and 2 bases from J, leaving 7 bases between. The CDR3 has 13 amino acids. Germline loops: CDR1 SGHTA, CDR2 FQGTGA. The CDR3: CASSFRQNTEAFF. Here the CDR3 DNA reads TGTGCCAGCAGCTTCAGGCAAAACACTGAAGCTTTCTTT.

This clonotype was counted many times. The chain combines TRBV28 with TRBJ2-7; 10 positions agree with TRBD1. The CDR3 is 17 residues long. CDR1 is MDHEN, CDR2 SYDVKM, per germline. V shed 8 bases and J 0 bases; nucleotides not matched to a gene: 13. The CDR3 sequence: CASGPGQGFIFSYEQYF. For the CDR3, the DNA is TGTGCCAGCGGCCCGGGACAGGGGTTCATCTTCTCCTACGAGCAGTACTTC.

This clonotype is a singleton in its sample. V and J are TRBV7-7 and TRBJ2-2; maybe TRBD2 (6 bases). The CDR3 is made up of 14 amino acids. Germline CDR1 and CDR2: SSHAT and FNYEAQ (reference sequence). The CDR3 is CASGRQGGFGELFF. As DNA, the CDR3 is TGTGCTAGCGGTCGGCAGGGAGGTTTCGGGGAGCTGTTTTTT.

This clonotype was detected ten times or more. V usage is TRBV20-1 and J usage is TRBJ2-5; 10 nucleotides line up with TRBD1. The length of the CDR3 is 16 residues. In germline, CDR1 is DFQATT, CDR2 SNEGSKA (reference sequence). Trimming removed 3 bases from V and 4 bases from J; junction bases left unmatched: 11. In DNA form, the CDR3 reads TGCAGTGCTAGTGCAACCGGGACAGGGGTACCAGAGACCCAGTACTTC. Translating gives CSASATGTGVPETQYF.

CDR3 in amino acids: CSARVAPKQETQYF. As DNA, the CDR3 is TGCAGCGCTCGCGTGGCCCCGAAGCAAGAGACCCAGTACTTC. The chain recombines TRBV29-1 with TRBJ2-5; no clear D. CDR1 is SQVTM and CDR2 is ANQGSEA in the germline V gene. There are 14 residues in the CDR3. Trimming cost V 7 bases and J 2 bases, with 17 bases left between them.

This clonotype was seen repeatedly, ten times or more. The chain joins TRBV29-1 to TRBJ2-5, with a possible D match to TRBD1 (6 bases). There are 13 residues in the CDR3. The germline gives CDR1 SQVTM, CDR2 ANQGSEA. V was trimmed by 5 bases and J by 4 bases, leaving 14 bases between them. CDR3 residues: CSVTQGIRETQYF. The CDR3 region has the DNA TGCAGCGTTACGCAGGGGATCCGAGAGACCCAGTACTTC.

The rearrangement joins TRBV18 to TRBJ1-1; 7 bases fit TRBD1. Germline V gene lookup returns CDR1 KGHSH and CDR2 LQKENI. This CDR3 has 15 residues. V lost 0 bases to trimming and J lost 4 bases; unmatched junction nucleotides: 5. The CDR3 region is CASSPPNRGGTEAFF. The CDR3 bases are TGTGCCAGCTCACCACCAAACAGGGGTGGCACTGAAGCTTTCTTT.

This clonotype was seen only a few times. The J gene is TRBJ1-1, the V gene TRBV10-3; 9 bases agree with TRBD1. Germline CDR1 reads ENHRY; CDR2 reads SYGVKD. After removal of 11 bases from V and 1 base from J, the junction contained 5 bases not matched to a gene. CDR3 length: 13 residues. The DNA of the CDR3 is TGTGCCTCCCGGACAGGGGAGAACACTGAAGCTTTCTTT. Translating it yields CASRTGENTEAFF.

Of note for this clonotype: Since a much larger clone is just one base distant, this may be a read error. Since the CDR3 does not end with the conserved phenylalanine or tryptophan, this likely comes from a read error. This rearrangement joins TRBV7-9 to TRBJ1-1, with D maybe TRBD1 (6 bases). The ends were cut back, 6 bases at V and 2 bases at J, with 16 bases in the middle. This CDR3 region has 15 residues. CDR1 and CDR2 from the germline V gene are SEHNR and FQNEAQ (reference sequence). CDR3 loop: CASRSRTVSNTEAFV. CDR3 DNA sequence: TGTGCCAGCAGATCTCGGACAGTTTCCAACACTGAAGCTTTCGTT.

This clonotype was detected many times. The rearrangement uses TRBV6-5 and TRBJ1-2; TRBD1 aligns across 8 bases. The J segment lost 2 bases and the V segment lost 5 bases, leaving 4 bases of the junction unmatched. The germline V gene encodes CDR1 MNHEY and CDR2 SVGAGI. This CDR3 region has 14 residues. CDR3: CASSNQGANYGYTF. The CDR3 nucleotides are TGTGCCAGCAGTAACCAGGGGGCCAACTATGGCTACACCTTC.

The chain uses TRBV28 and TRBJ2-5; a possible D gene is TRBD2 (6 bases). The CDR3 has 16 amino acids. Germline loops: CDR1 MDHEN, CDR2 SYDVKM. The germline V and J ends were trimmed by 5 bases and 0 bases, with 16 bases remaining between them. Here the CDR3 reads CASSTRWGLYQETQYF. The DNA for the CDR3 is TGTGCCAGCAGTACTCGCTGGGGACTTTACCAAGAGACCCAGTACTTC.

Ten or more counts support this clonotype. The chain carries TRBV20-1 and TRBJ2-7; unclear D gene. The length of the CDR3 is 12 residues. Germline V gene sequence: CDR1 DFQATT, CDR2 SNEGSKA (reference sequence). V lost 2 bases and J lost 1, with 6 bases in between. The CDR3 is CSARQLSYEQYF. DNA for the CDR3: TGCAGTGCTAGACAGCTTTCCTACGAGCAGTACTTC.